The T cell receptor (beta chain) under discussion was sequenced for a study of T cell changes during pregnancy in multiple sclerosis. Trimming left V 0 bases short and J 4 bases short, with 9 bases between. Germline CDR1 MNHNY, CDR2 SVGAGI (reference sequence). The CDR3 consists of 14 residues. Assay used: immunoSEQ multiplex PCR; TCRdb lists only in-frame clones, some missing. The top ten hold 1.4% of the sample, which has around 69,000 clones, approximately 91% seen once. The origin of this receptor is a female donor with multiple sclerosis, enrolled in a pregnancy study. This specimen was peripheral blood, taken in the third trimester of pregnancy. The rearrangement joins TRBV6-6 to TRBJ1-2; possible D gene TRBD1, 5 bases. CDR3 nucleotide sequence: TGTGCCAGCAGTTACTCAACAGGCACCTATGGCTACACCTTC. Amino acids: CASSYSTGTYGYTF.